These T cell receptor beta chains were read from a single sample in a study of blood T cell repertoires in COVID-19. The assay was immunoSEQ multiplex PCR, and TCRdb's table has in-frame clones only and misses some. The table includes over 150,000 clones, 70% to 90% detected once. Sequencing was done on a sample of peripheral blood. The receptor source for this set is a man aged 45-65 years with COVID-19, enrolled during active disease. The CDR3 runs from the conserved cysteine through the conserved F or W. D genes are given only for firm matches. The listing skips clone size in some rows; elsewhere it reads once, few, many or a size class.

clone_size j_call v_call d_call cdr3_aa cdr3_nt
- TRBJ2-1 TRBV18 TRBD1 CASSPTGGRRYNEQFF TGTGCCAGCTCACCAACAGGGGGCCGCCGTTACAATGAGCAGTTCTTC
- TRBJ2-3 TRBV10-1 TRBD2 CASSPSGRGDTQYF TGCGCCAGCAGTCCTAGCGGGAGGGGAGATACGCAGTATTTT
few TRBJ1-2 TRBV2 TRBD1 CASSRDSYGYTF TGTGCCAGCAGTCGGGACAGCTATGGCTACACCTTC
- TRBJ1-5 TRBV18 TRBD1 CASSFGTGDRPQHF TGTGCCAGCTCGTTCGGGACAGGGGATCGGCCCCAGCATTTT
once TRBJ1-2 TRBV5-6 TRBD1 CASSSSRRGRLEANYGYTF TGTGCCAGCAGCTCTTCTCGCAGGGGGCGTCTTGAAGCTAACTATGGCTACACCTTC
- TRBJ2-2 TRBV7-3 - CASSLTGSTGELFF TGTGCCAGCAGCTTAACAGGGAGTACCGGGGAGCTGTTTTTT
- TRBJ2-7 TRBV15 TRBD1 CATSRPGQTYEQYF TGTGCCACCAGCAGACCGGGACAGACCTACGAGCAGTACTTC
- TRBJ2-7 TRBV7-2 - CASSLRVVNEQYF TGTGCCAGCAGCTTACGGGTGGTGAACGAGCAGTACTTC
- TRBJ1-1 TRBV6-5 TRBD1 CASRDRGLTEAFF TGTGCCAGCAGGGACAGGGGGCTTACTGAAGCTTTCTTT
- TRBJ2-1 TRBV19 - CASTRGATSPRIRQFF TGTGCCAGTACCAGGGGGGCGACTAGTCCGCGAATACGGCAGTTCTTC
- TRBJ1-2 TRBV7-2 TRBD1 CASSLPTGGLDYGYTF TGTGCCAGCAGCTTACCTACAGGGGGGTTGGACTATGGCTACACCTTC
- TRBJ1-5 TRBV5-1 - CASSLDPQGNSNQPQHF TGCGCCAGCAGCTTGGACCCGCAGGGGAATAGCAATCAGCCCCAGCATTTT
- TRBJ2-1 TRBV19 TRBD2 CASSPGLGSYNEQFF TGTGCCAGTAGTCCAGGACTAGGCTCCTACAATGAGCAGTTCTTC
- TRBJ2-7 TRBV7-3 TRBD2 CASSSGLAGIYEQYF TGTGCCAGCAGCTCAGGACTAGCGGGGATCTACGAGCAGTACTTC
- TRBJ2-1 TRBV4-1 - CASSARLRESSYNEQFF TGCGCCAGCAGCGCCCGCCTACGCGAAAGCTCCTACAATGAGCAGTTCTTC
- TRBJ2-7 TRBV9 - CASSVRPQGQYEQYF TGTGCCAGCAGCGTCAGACCGCAGGGCCAATACGAGCAGTACTTC
few TRBJ2-2 TRBV3-1/TRBV3-2 TRBD1 CASSHAGTGGTGELFF TGTGCCAGCAGCCATGCAGGGACAGGGGGTACCGGGGAGCTGTTTTTT
- TRBJ2-1 TRBV6-9 TRBD1 CASSRDRGRGSGNEQFF TGTGCCAGCAGCCGCGACAGGGGGAGAGGTAGCGGCAATGAGCAGTTCTTC
- TRBJ2-3 TRBV7-6 TRBD2 CASSFVRLAGLSTDTQYF TGTGCCAGCAGCTTCGTAAGACTAGCGGGTCTTAGCACAGATACGCAGTATTTT
- TRBJ1-5 TRBV12-3/TRBV12-4 - CASSSQGDQPQHF TGTGCCAGCAGTTCACAGGGAGATCAGCCCCAGCATTTT
- TRBJ1-5 TRBV30 TRBD1 CAWSPGQISRQPQHF TGTGCCTGGAGCCCGGGACAGATCTCCCGTCAGCCCCAGCATTTT
- TRBJ2-1 TRBV7-6 TRBD2 CASSSGTSGQPYNEQFF TGTGCCAGCAGCTCAGGGACTAGCGGACAACCATACAATGAGCAGTTCTTC
- TRBJ1-2 TRBV28 TRBD1 CASSLETGSLLGGYTF TGTGCCAGCAGTCTGGAGACAGGGAGCTTGCTGGGTGGCTACACCTTC
once TRBJ2-7 TRBV9 TRBD1 CASSGQGYEQYF TGTGCCAGCAGCGGACAGGGGTACGAGCAGTACTTC
- TRBJ1-4 TRBV5-1 - CASSSSGTSNEKLFF TGCGCCAGCAGCTCCTCCGGGACATCTAATGAAAAACTGTTTTTT
- TRBJ1-1 TRBV5-1 - CASTSGRGNTEAFF TGCGCCAGCACCTCCGGCAGGGGGAACACTGAAGCTTTCTTT
- TRBJ1-2 TRBV5-1 - CASSPGHNYGYTF TGCGCCAGCAGCCCGGGACACAACTATGGCTACACCTTC
- TRBJ2-2 TRBV11-2 TRBD2 CASNQRGGATGELFF TGTGCCAGCAACCAGCGGGGGGGGGCCACCGGGGAGCTGTTTTTT
few TRBJ1-1 TRBV6-2/TRBV6-3 - CASSIGRGNTEAFF TGTGCCAGCAGTATCGGACGGGGGAACACTGAAGCTTTCTTT
- TRBJ2-7 TRBV6-1 - CASSEVRRSSYEQYF TGTGCCAGCAGTGAGGTTCGTAGGAGCTCCTACGAGCAGTACTTC
- TRBJ1-2 TRBV15 - CATSRDRVDGYTF TGTGCCACCAGCAGAGACAGGGTTGATGGCTACACCTTC
- TRBJ2-3 TRBV21-1 - CASSKGRRAYRTDTQYF TGTGCCAGCAGCAAAGGAAGGAGGGCATACCGCACAGATACGCAGTATTTT
- TRBJ2-7 TRBV5-4 TRBD1 CASADRENEQYF TGTGCCAGCGCGGACAGGGAGAACGAGCAGTACTTC
- TRBJ2-5 TRBV9 TRBD1 CASSTTTGMAETQYF TGTGCCAGCAGCACCACGACAGGGATGGCAGAGACCCAGTACTTC
- TRBJ2-5 TRBV29-1 - CSVEVVTHQETQYF TGCAGCGTTGAAGTCGTGACACACCAAGAGACCCAGTACTTC
- TRBJ1-6 TRBV4-3 - CASSQDVRGGNNSPLHF TGCGCCAGCAGCCAAGACGTACGGGGAGGAAATAATTCACCCCTCCACTTT
- TRBJ2-2 TRBV5-3 - CARSSPRTGLNTGELFF TGTGCCAGAAGCAGCCCAAGGACAGGACTAAACACCGGGGAGCTGTTTTTT
- TRBJ2-5 TRBV19 - CASSRGSAGKETQYF TGTGCCAGTAGTAGGGGGTCAGCGGGTAAAGAGACCCAGTACTTC
- TRBJ1-1 TRBV29-1 - CSVATGGWDPEAFF TGCAGCGTTGCAACGGGGGGTTGGGACCCTGAAGCTTTCTTT
- TRBJ1-4 TRBV3-1/TRBV3-2 - CASSQGHEKLFF TGTGCCAGCAGCCAAGGGCATGAAAAACTGTTTTTT
- TRBJ2-3 TRBV7-2 TRBD2 CASSFGGIIDTQYF TGTGCCAGCAGCTTCGGGGGGATTATAGATACGCAGTATTTT
once TRBJ2-3 TRBV6-5 TRBD2 CASTYYGGTRDTQYF TGTGCCAGCACTTATTACGGCGGGACTAGAGATACGCAGTATTTT
- TRBJ1-1 TRBV7-8 TRBD1 CASSLRQGTEAFF TGTGCCAGCAGCTTAAGACAGGGCACTGAAGCTTTCTTT
- TRBJ2-7 TRBV5-1 - CASRTLAVVGYEQYF TGCGCCAGTCGAACCTTAGCGGTGGTGGGCTACGAGCAGTACTTC
- TRBJ2-7 TRBV11-2 - CASSGEYEQYF TGTGCCAGTTCAGGGGAGTACGAGCAGTACTTC
- TRBJ2-1 TRBV5-4 - CASSGGLNEQFF TGTGCCAGCAGCGGGGGCCTCAATGAGCAGTTCTTC
- TRBJ2-3 TRBV11-2 TRBD2 CASSLDGTSGRASTDTQYF TGTGCCAGCAGCTTAGATGGGACTAGCGGGAGGGCCAGCACAGATACGCAGTATTTT
- TRBJ1-2 TRBV29-1 - CSVASRGESYGYTF TGCAGCGTCGCCAGCAGGGGAGAGAGCTATGGCTACACCTTC
- TRBJ2-7 TRBV12-3/TRBV12-4 - CASSSMASEQYF TGTGCCAGCAGTTCCATGGCCAGCGAGCAGTACTTC
- TRBJ2-3 TRBV27 TRBD1 CASTRRPDRSTDTQYF TGTGCCAGCACTCGACGCCCGGACAGGTCCACAGATACGCAGTATTTT
- TRBJ2-5 TRBV7-7 TRBD1 CASSSGTEETQYF TGTGCCAGCAGCTCCGGGACAGAAGAGACCCAGTACTTC
- TRBJ1-6 TRBV7-9 - CASSLESPPLHF TGTGCCAGCAGCTTAGAGAGTCCCCCCCTCCACTTT
- TRBJ2-7 TRBV10-1 - CASSESALAAYEQYF TGCGCCAGCAGTGAGTCGGCCCTGGCTGCCTACGAGCAGTACTTC
- TRBJ2-1 TRBV18 TRBD2 CASSPPGLAINEQFF TGTGCCAGCTCACCACCGGGACTAGCGATCAATGAGCAGTTCTTC